This T cell receptor (beta chain) is drawn from a study of cytomegalovirus exposure and HLA in healthy donors. General study results and limits: Three CMV-associated chains proved CMV antigen-specific in vitro. Further analysis was carried out later, and it showed several of the most significant clusters appearing linked to common viral pathogens. The study listed some 160 cytomegalovirus-associated TCR beta chains. Being productive about 87% or about 30% of the time was typical of most TCR beta V segments in an earlier analysis.

In regard to this clone: Its specificity is not known.

The PCR employed 60 Vbeta primers together with 13 Jbeta primers. Profiling relied on immunoSEQ multiplex PCR, and the TCRdb table lists in-frame clones only, not all of them. This table holds 95,000 to 100,000 clones, approximately 85% found once. The sequenced sample was PBMCs. The sequence was obtained from a man in his thirties or forties in good health and CMV-seronegative.

The CDR3 DNA sequence: TGTGCCAGCAGTCCCCGGACGGGGAGCTCCTACAATGAGCAGTTCTTC. Protein: CASSPRTGSSYNEQFF. The chain has TRBV2 and TRBJ2-1, with D tentatively TRBD2 (5 bases). Germline V gene sequence: CDR1 SNHLY, CDR2 FYNNEI. Trimming took off 5 bases at V and 0 bases at J, with 14 bases between the two ends. This CDR3 has 16 amino acids.